The entry below gives a single T cell receptor (beta chain) sequence along with its context. These data come from a study of control samples from healthy donors and cancer patients. Here immunoSEQ multiplex PCR was the method, and the copy in TCRdb shows in-frame clones only, minus some. The sample consists of 110,000 to 150,000 clones, around 94% of them appearing once. The J segment lost 6 bases and the V segment lost 2 bases, leaving 10 bases of the junction unmatched. There are 16 residues in the CDR3. CDR1 and CDR2 from the germline V gene are LGHNA and YNFKEQ. This sequence joins TRBV4-2 and TRBJ2-3; 8 bases are a match to TRBD1. Sequencing used PBMCs. This clonotype originated in a man between 60 and 70 years old with colorectal cancer. CDR3 DNA sequence: TGTGCCAGCAGCCAAAACACAGGGGGTTTAACGGATACGCAGTATTTT. It codes for CASSQNTGGLTDTQYF.